These T cell receptor beta chains were read from a single sample in a study of T cell repertoires in cytomegalovirus infection. What these receptors recognize is not known. A single record per CDR3 protein comes from TCRdb applying MiXCR to the reads. The sample shows approximately 990,000 distinct CDR3 sequences, roughly 30% of them seen only once. Source: cultured CD8+ T cells from PBMCs, taken from culture after CMV antigen stimulation. The receptors originated from a human donor in good health (CMV status not recorded). Some clones in this sample may be carry-over from other donors' samples. Each CDR3 is given with its conserved first and last residue. Fields, in order: clone size, V gene, D gene, J gene, CDR3 DNA, CDR3 protein. The D gene is left open where the match is weak. Rows may omit the clone size; those that give it use once, few, many or a size class.

few,TRBV7-9,TRBD2,TRBJ2-1,TGTGCCAGCAGCCCCTGGCGGGGGGGATACAATGAGCAGTTCTTC,CASSPWRGGYNEQFF
.,TRBV19,.,TRBJ2-1,TGTGCCAGTAGCCCAGGTTGGGTGCAGTTCTTC,CASSPGWVQFF
few,TRBV7-9,TRBD1,TRBJ2-7,TGTGCCAGCAGCTATATGGACAGGGAAAACGAGCAGTACTTC,CASSYMDRENEQYF
.,TRBV7-9,TRBD1,TRBJ1-2,TGTGCCAGCAGCTTAGGCGCCGGACAGGGTTTGCATGGCTACACCTTC,CASSLGAGQGLHGYTF
once,TRBV12-3/TRBV12-4,.,TRBJ1-2,TGTGCCAGCAGTTCTAGGGGGGACAAGGGGGACTATGGCTACACCTTC,CASSSRGDKGDYGYTF
.,TRBV7-8,.,TRBJ2-3,TGTGCCAGCAGCTCCGGGACTCCCAAGGCGGAGCCAGATACGCAGTATTTT,CASSSGTPKAEPDTQYF
.,TRBV5-6,.,TRBJ2-2,TGTGCCAGCAGCCTGGGGCGCCCCACCGGGGAGCTGTTTTTT,CASSLGRPTGELFF
few,TRBV6-2/TRBV6-3,.,TRBJ2-2,TGTGCCAGCAGTTACCCACCGACAGTCACCGGGGAGCTGTTTTTT,CASSYPPTVTGELFF
.,TRBV4-1,.,TRBJ2-7,TGCGCCAGCAGCCAAGTACAAGGGGGTAACGAGCAGTACTTC,CASSQVQGGNEQYF
few,TRBV7-2,.,TRBJ2-7,TGTGCCAGCAGCCCGATGGACAGCTACGAGCAGTACTTC,CASSPMDSYEQYF
.,TRBV7-9,TRBD2,TRBJ2-1,TGTGCCAGCAGCGCAAGGACTAGCGGGGGGGCCCACAATGAGCAGTTCTTC,CASSARTSGGAHNEQFF
.,TRBV7-6,.,TRBJ2-3,TGTGCCAGCGTGGGGGTGACTACAGATACGCAGTATTTT,CASVGVTTDTQYF
.,TRBV6-2/TRBV6-3,TRBD1,TRBJ1-5,TGTGCCAGCAGAGACCGACAGGGCTTCAGTCAGCCCCAGCATTTT,CASRDRQGFSQPQHF